These 27 T cell receptor beta chains share one sample of origin, sequenced in a study of response to subunit inactivated influenza vaccine. TCRdb processed the RT-PCR reads anew with MiXCR; each CDR3 protein has one entry. The sample consists of about 190,000 distinct CDR3 sequences, roughly an eighth of them appearing once. This sample comprised CD8+ T cells sorted from PBMCs, obtained roughly 5 days after vaccination. The receptors were sampled from a man in his fifties who received an inactivated influenza vaccine.

This clonotype came up a few times. This chain connects TRBV7-9 to TRBJ2-2, with a weak D call TRBD2 (5 bases). Germline V gives CDR1 SEHNR, CDR2 FQNEAQ (reference sequence). CDR3 size: 14 residues. The germline V and J ends were trimmed by 2 bases and 5 bases, with 9 bases remaining between them. In DNA, the CDR3 is TGTGCCAGCAGCTTATCTCGGGGAACCGGGGAGCTGTTTTTT. Translated: CASSLSRGTGELFF.

This clonotype was picked up a small number of times. This rearrangement joins TRBV20-1 to TRBJ2-2; D is uncertain. CDR1 and CDR2 (germline): DFQATT, SNEGSKA (reference sequence). The CDR3 contains 14 residues. V dropped 3 bases and J dropped 6 bases, with 14 bases sitting between them. The DNA of the CDR3 is TGCAGTGCTAGGAGGCAGTTCGCATCCGGGGAGCTGTTTTTT. This sequence encodes CSARRQFASGELFF.

Only a few counts were recorded for this clonotype. The chain links TRBV18 to TRBJ1-6, with D unresolved. Germline V lookup: CDR1 KGHSH, CDR2 LQKENI. V was cut by 8 bases and J by 7 bases, with 12 bases left in between. This CDR3 is built from 13 residues. The CDR3 reads CASTRSLNSPLHF. CDR3 nucleotide sequence: TGTGCCAGCACACGATCGCTAAATTCACCCCTCCACTTT.

The table lists this clonotype with a few counts. V usage is TRBV12-3 or TRBV12-4 and J usage is TRBJ1-4; 8 nucleotides align to TRBD1. V was pared by 2 bases and J by 5 bases, with 1 base of the junction left unmatched. This CDR3 region has 14 residues. The CDR3 region is CASSLNRGNEKLFF. CDR3 coding DNA: TGTGCCAGCAGTTTAAACAGGGGGAATGAAAAACTGTTTTTT.

This clonotype was observed at least ten times. CDR3 DNA sequence: TGTGCCAGCAGCCCCCTCGGGAGCTCCTACGAGCAGTACTTC. This codes for CASSPLGSSYEQYF. This chain links TRBV4-2 with TRBJ2-7; D perhaps matches TRBD2 (6 bases). The germline gives CDR1 LGHNA, CDR2 YNFKEQ. The CDR3 has 14 amino acids. Trimming took 4 bases from V and 0 from J, leaving 10 bases between them.

This clonotype has only a few counts. The chain carries TRBV18 and TRBJ2-1; D may correspond to TRBD1 or TRBD2 (5 bases each). With 0 bases removed from V and 8 bases from J, the gap between germline ends came to 11 bases. The CDR3 sequence is 14 residues long. From germline, CDR1 is KGHSH and CDR2 LQKENI. The CDR3 DNA reads as TGTGCCAGCTCACCACCAACGGGGCGGGATGAGCAGTTCTTC. This gives the protein CASSPPTGRDEQFF.

The J gene is TRBJ2-2, the V gene TRBV6-4; no reliable D call. The germline V gene encodes CDR1 MRHNA and CDR2 SNTAGT. V shed 3 bases and J shed 5 bases, with 10 bases lying between them. This CDR3 is built from 14 residues. Written as DNA, the CDR3 is TGTGCCAGCAGTGAGTTGTCCGGGACCGGGGAGCTGTTTTTT. It yields the protein CASSELSGTGELFF.

This clonotype was found many times. The chain employs TRBV24-1 and TRBJ2-7, with D perhaps assigned TRBD1 or TRBD2 (5 bases each). With 9 bases removed from V and 5 bases from J, the gap between germline ends came to 19 bases. The CDR3 is made up of 14 amino acids. CDR1 is KGHDR, CDR2 SFDVKD, per germline. Here the CDR3 DNA reads TGTGCCACCGGGGACCCGTACGCTTTTGACGAGCAGTACTTC. Translation gives CATGDPYAFDEQYF.

The sample holds a few counts of this clonotype. The V gene is TRBV4-2, the J gene TRBJ2-3, with D possibly matching TRBD2 (5 bases). V shed 3 bases and J shed 3 bases, with 13 bases lying between them. The CDR3 has 15 residues. Germline CDR1 reads LGHNA; CDR2 reads YNFKEQ. The CDR3 DNA follows: TGTGCCAGCAGCCAGATCGAACTAGGAACAGATACGCAGTATTTT. Encoded protein: CASSQIELGTDTQYF.

This clonotype was counted a few times. The chain has TRBV27 and TRBJ2-1; 11 bases line up with TRBD2. The CDR3 spans 17 residues. V dropped 2 bases and J dropped 6; count of bases not matched to a gene: 9. Per the germline V gene, CDR1 is MNHEY and CDR2 is SMNVEV (reference sequence). The CDR3 sequence: CASSLGLSGGVFNEQFF. The CDR3 nucleotides are TGTGCCAGCAGTTTAGGTCTTAGCGGGGGGGTATTCAATGAGCAGTTCTTC.

This chain uses TRBV19 with TRBJ2-7; D uncertain. Looked up from germline, CDR1 is LNHDA and CDR2 is SQIVND (reference sequence). CDR3 size: 14 residues. Trimming stripped 5 bases from V and 3 bases from J, with 14 bases between. DNA for the CDR3: TGTGCCAGTAGTTACTCGACGACACACTACGAGCAGTACTTC. It is translated as CASSYSTTHYEQYF.

Ten or more counts support this clonotype. The rearrangement joins TRBV6-5 to TRBJ1-1; D gene uncertain. CDR3 length equals 15 residues. Germline values: CDR1 MNHEY, CDR2 SVGAGI. The V and J ends lost 0 bases and 2 bases respectively, with 10 bases between them. The CDR3 coding sequence is TGTGCCAGCAGTTACTCGATAGAAACAAACACTGAAGCTTTCTTT. This gives the protein CASSYSIETNTEAFF.

This clonotype was recorded many times. The chain combines TRBV28 with TRBJ2-5, with TRBD1 identical over 8 bases. CDR3 length: 16 residues. Germline CDR1 MDHEN, CDR2 SYDVKM. V shed 5 bases, J shed 4 bases, and the junction held 12 bases outside the gene matches. The CDR3 sequence: CASSIRTGTGLETQYF. CDR3 in DNA: TGTGCCAGCAGTATACGGACAGGGACGGGGCTAGAGACCCAGTACTTC.

This clonotype has only a few counts. V is TRBV24-1 and J is TRBJ2-1, with TRBD2 matching 7 bases. Trimming cost V 2 bases and J 7 bases; bases outside gene matches: 13. This CDR3 is built from 17 residues. Germline V CDR1 and CDR2: KGHDR, SFDVKD. CDR3 sequence: CATSDYGGGSYGNEQFF. CDR3 sequence (DNA): TGTGCCACCAGTGATTATGGAGGCGGGAGTTACGGGAATGAGCAGTTCTTC.

This clonotype was detected a few times. V usage is TRBV4-3 and J usage is TRBJ1-4; D gene unclear. The germline V gene has CDR1 LGHNA and CDR2 YSLEER. Trimming pared 0 bases from V and 1 base from J, leaving 6 bases between. This CDR3 comprises 15 residues. CDR3: CASSQDDKTNEKLFF. CDR3 DNA: TGCGCCAGCAGCCAAGATGACAAAACTAATGAAAAACTGTTTTTT.

The rearrangement joins TRBV12-3 or TRBV12-4 to TRBJ2-2; 7 bases map to TRBD1. This CDR3 is built from 15 residues. V shed 4 bases, J shed 6 bases, and the junction held 8 bases outside the gene matches. CDR3: CASSYSGTVAGELFF. The CDR3 DNA reads as TGTGCCAGCAGTTACTCCGGGACAGTTGCCGGGGAGCTGTTTTTT.

The chain joins TRBV3-1 to TRBJ2-1; 9 nucleotides align to TRBD2. This CDR3 is 18 amino acids long. Germline CDR1 reads LGHDT; CDR2 reads YNNKEL (reference sequence). Here the CDR3 reads CTICTPGERLADYNEQFF. The CDR3 bases are TGTACCATCTGCACTCCGGGGGAACGACTAGCGGACTACAATGAGCAGTTCTTC.

The chain carries TRBV5-5 and TRBJ1-5; D gene ambiguous. V lost 0 bases to trimming and J lost 1 base, with 5 bases between them. Germline V CDR1 and CDR2: SGHKS, YYEKEE (reference sequence). This CDR3 has 14 residues. DNA of the CDR3: TGTGCCAGCAGCTTGGCATCAAGCAATCAGCCCCAGCATTTT. Translation gives CASSLASSNQPQHF.

This clonotype has a handful of counts. The CDR3 protein is CASSPWTSGTDTQYF. CDR3 coding DNA: TGTGCCAGCAGCCCATGGACTAGCGGGACTGATACGCAGTATTTT. The gene calls are TRBV6-1 and TRBJ2-3, with TRBD2 matching over 12 bases. The germline V gene has CDR1 MNHNS and CDR2 SASEGT. This CDR3 comprises 15 residues. V dropped 6 bases and J dropped 6; count of bases not matched to a gene: 7.

This clonotype was seen more than once but under ten times. The rearrangement joins TRBV6-1 to TRBJ2-7; TRBD2 matches 12 bases. Germline-derived CDR1 and CDR2 are MNHNS and SASEGT. This CDR3 has 15 residues. Losses at the gene ends were 2 bases for V and 6 bases for J; bases not matched to a gene: 5. The CDR3, as DNA: TGTGCCAGCAGTGAAAATAGACTAGCGGGAGTCGAGCAGTACTTC. This codes for CASSENRLAGVEQYF.

The chain carries TRBV12-3 or TRBV12-4 and TRBJ2-4, with D perhaps TRBD1 or TRBD2 (5 bases each). The CDR3 covers 17 residues. V was clipped by 3 bases and J by 0 bases, with 15 bases between them. The CDR3 spells CASSFSPGRRAKNIQYF. The CDR3 DNA sequence: TGTGCCAGCAGTTTTTCCCCGGGACGTCGAGCCAAAAACATTCAGTACTTC.

V is TRBV30 and J is TRBJ2-6; D remains unclear. V was trimmed by 0 bases and J by 0 bases, leaving 6 bases between them. This CDR3 is built from 15 residues. Germline CDR1 reads GTSNPN; CDR2 reads SVGIG (reference sequence). The CDR3 protein is CAWSVEYSGANVLTF. CDR3 coding DNA: TGTGCCTGGAGTGTGGAGTACTCTGGGGCCAACGTCCTGACTTTC.

The chain uses TRBV11-2 and TRBJ2-3, with 7 bases lining up with TRBD1. Trimming cost V 2 bases and J 3 bases; bases outside gene matches: 2. Germline lookup yields CDR1 SGHAT and CDR2 FQNNGV. The CDR3 consists of 14 residues. CDR3 coding DNA: TGTGCCAGCAGCTTATCACAGGGGACAGATACGCAGTATTTT. This sequence encodes CASSLSQGTDTQYF.

This clonotype appeared a few times. The chain uses TRBV10-3 and TRBJ2-5; D remains ambiguous. The V end lost 6 bases, the J end lost 1 base, and 9 bases lay between the germline ends. Germline V lookup: CDR1 ENHRY, CDR2 SYGVKD. This CDR3 has 13 amino acids. The CDR3 sequence is CAIRIGIQETQYF. CDR3 nucleotides: TGTGCCATCAGAATAGGGATCCAAGAGACCCAGTACTTC.

This sequence joins TRBV28 and TRBJ2-5; 9 nucleotides agree with TRBD1. CDR3 length: 16 amino acids. The V gene's germline CDR1 is MDHEN and CDR2 SYDVKM. Trimming took 5 bases from V and 4 from J; bases not matched to a gene: 11. CDR3 protein: CASSGPGQGVGETQYF. CDR3 bases: TGTGCCAGCAGTGGACCGGGACAGGGTGTCGGAGAGACCCAGTACTTC.

In its sample, this clonotype was seen a few times. V gene TRBV9 combines with J gene TRBJ2-2, with no clear D. Per germline, CDR1 SGDLS and CDR2 YYNGEE. V lost 0 bases and J 1 base, leaving 4 bases between the germline ends. This CDR3 comprises 14 residues. The CDR3 nucleotides are TGTGCCAGCAGCGTAGAGGGGAACACCGGGGAGCTGTTTTTT. Encoded protein: CASSVEGNTGELFF. Full variable domain (missing parts from reference TRBV9 and TRBJ2-2): DSGVTQTPKHLITATGQRVTLRCSPRSGDLSVYWYQQSLDQGLQFLIQYYNGEERAKGNILERFSAQQFPDLHSELNLSSLELGDSALYFCASSVEGNTGELFFGEGSRLTVL.

There are a few counts of this clonotype. The chain is built from TRBV7-9 and TRBJ2-1; 7 positions agree with TRBD2. The CDR3 loop spans 17 amino acids. Germline CDR1 SEHNR, CDR2 FQNEAQ (reference sequence). Trimming at V came to 5 bases and at J to 2 bases, leaving 12 bases not matched to a gene. This chain's CDR3 is CASSQGKGAGTYNEQFF. The CDR3 DNA is TGTGCCAGCAGCCAGGGTAAAGGAGCGGGGACCTACAATGAGCAGTTCTTC.